The 10 T cell receptor beta chains reported below all come from one sample, sequenced in a study of T cell repertoires in aging, cancer and after chemotherapy. Multiplex touch-down PCR with TRB-A/B primers amplified rearranged V-D-J TRB sequences. MiXCR was run by TCRdb on the multiplex PCR reads, yielding one entry per CDR3 protein. The sample has 8,000 or so distinct CDR3 sequences, roughly 32% seen once. The template was genomic DNA from peripheral blood, not RNA. Source material: blood. All receptors come from a human donor in good health.

Judged by abundance, this clonotype is medium-sized. The chain carries TRBV29-1 and TRBJ1-2; the D is unclear. Trimming removed 6 bases at V and 4 bases at J, with 9 bases between. The CDR3 spans 11 residues. CDR1 is SQVTM, CDR2 ANQGSEA, per germline. CDR3 nucleotide sequence: TGCAGCGTACAGATCCTCTATGGCTACACCTTC. Its protein is CSVQILYGYTF.

The gene calls are TRBV20-1 and TRBJ2-2; no clear D gene. The CDR3 spans 17 residues. Per the germline V gene, CDR1 is DFQATT and CDR2 is SNEGSKA (reference sequence). Trimming shortened V by 1 base and J by 1 base, and 16 bases separated the two germline ends. This CDR3 reads CSARGVPGWENTGELFF. DNA of the CDR3: TGCAGTGCTAGAGGCGTACCGGGCTGGGAGAACACCGGGGAGCTGTTTTTT.

In this sample, this clonotype turned up once. This chain links TRBV29-1 with TRBJ2-1; TRBD2 agrees at 13 bases. V was clipped by 6 bases and J by 6 bases; unmatched bases: 2. Germline V gene lookup returns CDR1 SQVTM and CDR2 ANQGSEA. The CDR3 is made up of 13 amino acids. The CDR3 spells CSVRLAGGNEQFF. CDR3 sequence (DNA): TGCAGCGTGCGACTAGCGGGGGGCAATGAGCAGTTCTTC.

The rearrangement uses TRBV6-5 and TRBJ1-1; D unresolved. Per germline, CDR1 MNHEY and CDR2 SVGAGI. CDR3 length equals 13 residues. V lost 5 bases to trimming and J lost 8 bases, with 15 bases between them. The CDR3 nucleotides read TGTGCCAGCAGTCTATCGGGGTCGGGAGAAGCTTTCTTT. Its protein is CASSLSGSGEAFF.

This chain uses TRBV20-1 with TRBJ2-5, with 8 bases aligning to TRBD2. J was trimmed by 2 bases and V by 1 base; bases with no gene match: 3. Looked up from germline, CDR1 is DFQATT and CDR2 is SNEGSKA (reference sequence). The CDR3 sequence is 14 residues long. The DNA of the CDR3 is TGCAGTGCTAGAGGGACTAGCTCACAAGAGACCCAGTACTTC. Its translation: CSARGTSSQETQYF.

This clonotype has just a few counts. V and J are TRBV6-4 and TRBJ2-3, with 11 bases identical to TRBD2. CDR1 and CDR2 from the germline V gene are MRHNA and SNTAGT. The CDR3 has 15 residues. V lost 0 bases to trimming and J lost 4 bases; unmatched junction nucleotides: 0. The CDR3 coding sequence is TGTGCCAGCAGTGACTCTAGCGGGGGGGCAGATACGCAGTATTTT. Translating gives CASSDSSGGADTQYF.

The chain couples TRBV6-2 or TRBV6-3 to TRBJ2-1, with D unclear. V gave up 4 bases and J gave up 5 bases, with 15 bases separating them. The germline V gene has CDR1 MNHEY and CDR2 SVGEGT. The CDR3 loop spans 15 amino acids. The CDR3 coding sequence is TGTGCCAGCAGTTTCGTCTTTGCTCGAAACAATGAGCAGTTCTTC. Protein: CASSFVFARNNEQFF.

The rearrangement joins TRBV12-3 or TRBV12-4 to TRBJ2-2, with D perhaps TRBD2 (7 bases). Trimming took off 6 bases at V and 3 bases at J, with 20 bases between the two ends. The CDR3 sequence is 17 residues long. The CDR3 loop reads CASSVEGRGPYTGELFF. The CDR3 bases are TGTGCCAGCAGCGTAGAGGGGCGGGGGCCCTACACCGGGGAGCTGTTTTTT.

This clonotype appeared once. The chain is built from TRBV6-5 and TRBJ1-6, with D unresolved. The CDR3 runs 15 residues. Germline V CDR1 and CDR2: MNHEY, SVGAGI. Trimming removed 2 bases from V and 3 bases from J, with 8 bases in between. The CDR3: CASSYGVIYNSPLHF. DNA for the CDR3: TGTGCCAGCAGTTACGGGGTAATCTATAATTCACCCCTCCACTTT.

This clonotype was recorded a few times. The chain is built from TRBV11-1 and TRBJ1-3, with TRBD1 matching 7 bases. The germline gives CDR1 SGHAT, CDR2 FQDESV (reference sequence). V shed 5 bases, J shed 0 bases, and the junction held 13 bases outside the gene matches. The CDR3 extends over 18 amino acids. The DNA of the CDR3 is TGTGCCAGCAGCCGAGGACTTTTGACAGGGATCTCTGGAAACACCATATATTTT. Protein sequence: CASSRGLLTGISGNTIYF. Full variable domain (rest looked up from reference TRBV11-1 and TRBJ1-3): EAEVAQSPRYKITEKSQAVAFWCDPISGHATLYWYRQILGQGPELLVQFQDESVVDDSQLPKDRFSAERLKGVDSTLKIQPAELGDSAMYLCASSRGLLTGISGNTIYFGEGSWLTVV.